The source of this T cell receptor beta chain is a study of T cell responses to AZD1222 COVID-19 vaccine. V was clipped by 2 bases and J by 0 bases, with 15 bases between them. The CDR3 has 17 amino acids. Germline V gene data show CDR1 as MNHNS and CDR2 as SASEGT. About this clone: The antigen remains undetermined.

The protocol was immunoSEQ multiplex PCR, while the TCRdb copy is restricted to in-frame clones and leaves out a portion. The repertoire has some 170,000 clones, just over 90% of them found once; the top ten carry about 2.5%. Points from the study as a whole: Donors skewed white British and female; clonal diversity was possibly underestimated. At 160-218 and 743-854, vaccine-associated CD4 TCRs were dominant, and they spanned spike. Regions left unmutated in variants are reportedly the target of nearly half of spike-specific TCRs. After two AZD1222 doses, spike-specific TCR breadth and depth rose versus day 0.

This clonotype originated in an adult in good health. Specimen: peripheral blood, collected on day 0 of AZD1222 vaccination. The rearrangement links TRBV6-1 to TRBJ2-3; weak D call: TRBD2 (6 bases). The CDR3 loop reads CASSENPLATSTDTQYF. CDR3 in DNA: TGTGCCAGCAGTGAAAACCCCCTAGCGACTAGCACAGATACGCAGTATTTT.